The 29 T cell receptor beta chains presented below share a single source sample, sequenced in a study of immune evolution from preneoplasia to lung adenocarcinoma. The data were produced by immunoSEQ multiplex PCR, yet TCRdb's version contains in-frame clones alone and is incomplete. The sample has tens of thousands of clones, 70% to 85% seen once. The specimen was FFPE invasive lung adenocarcinoma tissue. These receptors all come from a person aged 55 to 70 with lung adenocarcinoma.

About this clone: At one end the junction does not follow the germline gene, possibly because of a read error. The rearrangement joins TRBV6-4 to TRBJ2-3, with 7 nucleotides matching TRBD2. The CDR3 spans 16 residues. In germline, CDR1 is MRHNA, CDR2 SNTAGT. CDR3 in DNA: TGTGCCAGTAGTGACTCCGTGGGAGGGAGCGGGGATACGCAGTATTTT. Its translation: CASSDSVGGSGDTQYF.

The chain combines TRBV5-1 with TRBJ2-3, with TRBD1 matching over 7 bases. V lost 4 bases, J lost 1 base, and 6 bases stayed unmatched. The germline V gene encodes CDR1 SGHRS and CDR2 YFSETQ. The CDR3 has 15 amino acids. CDR3 protein: CASSLRDRRTDTQYF. The CDR3, as DNA: TGCGCCAGCAGCCTCCGGGACAGACGCACAGATACGCAGTATTTT.

V and J are TRBV2 and TRBJ2-3; no firm D call. V lost 7 bases and J lost 5, with 4 bases in between. From germline, CDR1 is SNHLY and CDR2 FYNNEI. The CDR3 has 10 residues. The CDR3 nucleotides are TGTGCCAGCACAGGAGATACGCAGTATTTT. It encodes CASTGDTQYF.

The chain couples TRBV19 to TRBJ2-7; no clear D. The CDR3 covers 14 residues. Germline values: CDR1 LNHDA, CDR2 SQIVND (reference sequence). V lost 10 bases and J lost 0, with 16 bases in between. The CDR3, as DNA: TGTGCCACCCGAAAGGCCAGGCACTCCTACGAGCAGTACTTC. Protein sequence: CATRKARHSYEQYF.

Written as DNA, the CDR3 is TGTGCCAGTAAAGGACTAGCGGGAGGAGACAATGAGCAGTTCTTC. The encoded protein is CASKGLAGGDNEQFF. This rearrangement joins TRBV19 to TRBJ2-1, with 14 positions matching TRBD2. The J segment lost 5 bases and the V segment lost 7 bases, leaving 4 bases of the junction unmatched. CDR1 LNHDA and CDR2 SQIVND come from the germline V gene (reference sequence). The CDR3 extends over 15 amino acids.

The V gene is TRBV6-1, the J gene TRBJ2-5, with D uncertain. Between the trimmed V and J ends, which lost 6 bases and 4 bases, there was a span of 15 bases. The CDR3 length is 14 residues. From germline, CDR1 is MNHNS and CDR2 SASEGT. The CDR3 region has the DNA TGTGCCAGCAGAACCCGCGGACGCACAGAGACCCAGTACTTC. Protein: CASRTRGRTETQYF.

This clone was observed a single time. The chain links TRBV5-8 to TRBJ1-4, with a possible D match to TRBD1 (6 bases). Germline-derived CDR1 and CDR2 are SGHTS and YDEGEE. V was trimmed by 4 bases and J by 5 bases, leaving 21 bases between them. The CDR3 is made up of 17 amino acids. CDR3 nucleotide sequence: TGTGCCAGCAGCGGTGGATCGGGCCCCACAGGGAATGAAAAACTGTTTTTT. This gives the protein CASSGGSGPTGNEKLFF.

V is TRBV7-9 and J is TRBJ2-7; 11 bases match TRBD2. Germline V gives CDR1 SEHNR, CDR2 FQNEAQ (reference sequence). V was clipped by 5 bases and J by 6 bases; unmatched bases: 6. CDR3 length: 14 residues. The CDR3 coding sequence is TGTGCCAGCAGCCGGGGACTAGCGGCTGGCGAGCAGTACTTC. Protein: CASSRGLAAGEQYF.

The chain joins TRBV11-2 to TRBJ2-3; TRBD2 aligns across 8 bases. Germline-derived CDR1 and CDR2 are SGHAT and FQNNGV. J gave up 2 bases and V 5 bases, and 12 bases lay outside the gene matches. CDR3 length: 17 amino acids. The CDR3 here is CASSKTITSGNTDTQYF. CDR3 bases: TGTGCCAGCAGCAAAACGATAACTAGCGGCAACACAGATACGCAGTATTTT.

This clone was recorded once. The rearrangement links TRBV9 to TRBJ2-3, with TRBD2 matching 7 bases. In germline, CDR1 is SGDLS, CDR2 YYNGEE. CDR3 length: 15 amino acids. V gave up 4 bases and J gave up 3 bases; unmatched junction bases: 8. The CDR3 bases are TGTGCCAGCAGCCCGGACTGGGGACTAACAGATACGCAGTATTTT. It is translated as CASSPDWGLTDTQYF.

This clone was recorded a few times. This chain uses TRBV7-2 with TRBJ2-7; 9 bases line up with TRBD1. This CDR3 is 15 amino acids long. Losses at the gene ends were 1 base for V and 5 bases for J; bases not matched to a gene: 6. Germline V CDR1 and CDR2: SGHTA, FQGNSA. Written as DNA, the CDR3 is TGTGCCAGCAGCTTAGGGGGACAGGGATCGAACGAGCAGTACTTC. This codes for CASSLGGQGSNEQYF.

The rearrangement joins TRBV27 to TRBJ2-7; perhaps D is TRBD1 or TRBD2 (5 bases each). The V end lost 2 bases, the J end lost 2 bases, and 13 bases lay between the germline ends. This CDR3 is built from 15 residues. In germline, CDR1 is MNHEY, CDR2 SMNVEV (reference sequence). CDR3 amino acids: CASSLKGRDPYEQYF. CDR3 coding DNA: TGTGCCAGCAGTTTAAAAGGCAGGGACCCCTACGAGCAGTACTTC.

The chain employs TRBV5-5 and TRBJ2-1; D might be TRBD1 or TRBD2, each matching 5 bases. Deletions cut 2 bases from V and 3 bases from J, with 18 bases between. This CDR3 comprises 17 residues. Germline assignment: CDR1 SGHKS and CDR2 YYEKEE (reference sequence). The CDR3 nucleotides are TGTGCCAGCAGCTTAACGATGGGGACGGGCGGCTACAATGAGCAGTTCTTC. Translated, it gives CASSLTMGTGGYNEQFF.

V usage is TRBV7-9 and J usage is TRBJ2-3, with no clear D. Trimming cost V 5 bases and J 1 base, with 16 bases left between them. This CDR3 region has 16 residues. Germline loops: CDR1 SEHNR, CDR2 FQNEAQ (reference sequence). The CDR3 loop is CASSPSGRGGTDTQYF. In DNA form, the CDR3 reads TGTGCCAGCAGCCCTTCGGGCCGTGGGGGCACAGATACGCAGTATTTT.

The V and J genes are TRBV10-2 and TRBJ2-3, with TRBD2 identical over 10 bases. The V segment lost 1 base and the J segment 6 bases; nucleotides outside the gene matches: 7. This CDR3 has 16 amino acids. Germline CDR1 is WSHSY and CDR2 is SAAADI. CDR3 sequence (DNA): TGCGCCAGCAGTGAGTGGGCTAGCGGGAGTTCGGATACGCAGTATTTT. Translation gives CASSEWASGSSDTQYF.

This chain connects TRBV2 to TRBJ2-5; 7 bases agree with TRBD2. The germline gives CDR1 SNHLY, CDR2 FYNNEI. The CDR3 consists of 14 residues. With V trimmed by 5 bases and J by 0 bases, 3 bases remained unmatched. The CDR3: CASSRTSNQETQYF. The CDR3 bases are TGTGCCAGCAGTCGGACTAGTAACCAAGAGACCCAGTACTTC.

The CDR3 protein is CASSLGRTGSRTDTQYF. CDR3 sequence (DNA): TGTGCCAGCAGCTTAGGCAGGACAGGGAGTCGCACAGATACGCAGTATTTT. The chain combines TRBV7-9 with TRBJ2-3; 8 bases line up with TRBD1. V dropped 1 base and J dropped 1; count of bases not matched to a gene: 7. CDR1 SEHNR and CDR2 FQNEAQ come from the germline V gene (reference sequence). CDR3 size: 17 residues.

The rearrangement links TRBV30 to TRBJ2-3; D is possibly TRBD1 or TRBD2 (6 bases each). The CDR3 has 14 amino acids. V was shortened by 7 bases and J by 5 bases, with 19 bases between the two germline ends. Germline CDR1 GTSNPN, CDR2 SVGIG (reference sequence). CDR3 sequence: CAYTGAYLKDTQYF. CDR3 in DNA: TGTGCCTATACGGGGGCCTACCTTAAAGATACGCAGTATTTT.

V and J are TRBV5-5 and TRBJ1-2, with 9 bases lining up with TRBD1. CDR1 and CDR2 (germline): SGHKS, YYEKEE (reference sequence). The CDR3 totals 15 residues. V was clipped by 1 base and J by 7 bases; unmatched bases: 8. In DNA form, the CDR3 reads TGTGCCAGCAGCTTGCGATGGGACAGGGCTACTGGCTACACCTTC. The encoded protein is CASSLRWDRATGYTF.

V is TRBV7-9 and J is TRBJ2-1; D is ambiguous. The ends were cut back, 2 bases at V and 2 bases at J, with 10 bases in the middle. The CDR3 length is 15 residues. CDR1 is SEHNR and CDR2 is FQNEAQ in the germline V gene (reference sequence). The DNA of the CDR3 is TGTGCCAGCAGCTTACAGGTTACTCCCTACAATGAGCAGTTCTTC. Its translation is CASSLQVTPYNEQFF.

The chain uses TRBV11-2 and TRBJ2-2; no reliable D call. CDR3 length: 14 residues. V shed 0 bases and J shed 5 bases, with 7 bases lying between them. Germline values: CDR1 SGHAT, CDR2 FQNNGV. The CDR3 coding sequence is TGTGCCAGCAGCTTAGAGTTGATTACCGGGGAGCTGTTTTTT. Translated: CASSLELITGELFF.

The rearrangement uses TRBV6-6 and TRBJ2-7, with D maybe TRBD1 (6 bases). CDR1 and CDR2 from the germline V gene are MNHNY and SVGAGI (reference sequence). The CDR3 runs 15 residues. The V end lost 6 bases, the J end lost 6 bases, and 21 bases lay between the germline ends. The CDR3 here is CASSITGMVIGEQYF. The CDR3, as DNA: TGTGCCAGCAGCATTACAGGGATGGTAATCGGCGAGCAGTACTTC.

The rearrangement uses TRBV28 and TRBJ2-7; TRBD1 aligns across 8 bases. CDR1 MDHEN and CDR2 SYDVKM come from the germline V gene. V shed 5 bases and J 3 bases; nucleotides not matched to a gene: 12. This CDR3 is built from 16 residues. In nucleotides, the CDR3 is TGTGCCAGCAGTAGAGCGCAGGGGGCCGGCCACTACGAGCAGTACTTC. Its protein is CASSRAQGAGHYEQYF.

The CDR3 sequence: CASSPQGGYHAGANVLTF. In DNA form, the CDR3 reads TGTGCCAGCAGCCCTCAGGGGGGTTATCACGCTGGGGCCAACGTCCTGACTTTC. The J gene is TRBJ2-6, the V gene TRBV7-9, with D possibly matching TRBD1 (7 bases). CDR3 length: 18 residues. The germline gives CDR1 SEHNR, CDR2 FQNEAQ (reference sequence). The V end lost 5 bases, the J end lost 2 bases, and 19 bases lay between the germline ends.

Only a few counts were recorded for this clone. The V call is TRBV7-8, the J call TRBJ2-3; TRBD2 matches 9 bases. The CDR3 has 17 amino acids. Per the germline V gene, CDR1 is SGHVS and CDR2 is FQNEAQ. Trimming took 1 base from V and 4 from J; bases not matched to a gene: 9. In DNA, the CDR3 is TGTGCCAGCAGCTTAGGAGGCGGCGGGAGGGCCCCAGATACGCAGTATTTT. This codes for CASSLGGGGRAPDTQYF.

The V gene is TRBV11-2, the J gene TRBJ2-1; maybe TRBD1 (5 bases). V lost 6 bases and J lost 0, with 15 bases in between. Germline V CDR1 and CDR2: SGHAT, FQNNGV. The CDR3 runs to 16 residues. The CDR3 loop is CASRRPGQFSYNEQFF. The CDR3 DNA is TGTGCCAGCAGACGTCCTGGACAATTCTCCTACAATGAGCAGTTCTTC. The variable domain in full, with the rest retrieved from reference TRBV11-2 and TRBJ2-1, is EAGVAQSPRYKIIEKRQSVAFWCNPISGHATLYWYQQILGQGPKLLIQFQNNGVVDDSQLPKDRFSAERLKGVDSTLKIQPAKLEDSAVYLCASRRPGQFSYNEQFFGPGTRLTVL.

CDR3: CASSLGPPPAYEQYF. CDR3 coding DNA: TGTGCCAGCAGCTTAGGGCCCCCCCCGGCCTACGAGCAGTACTTC. The genes are TRBV7-2 and TRBJ2-7; D remains ambiguous. The V end lost 1 base, the J end lost 2 bases, and 12 bases lay between the germline ends. This CDR3 spans 15 amino acids. The germline V gene has CDR1 SGHTA and CDR2 FQGNSA.

CDR3 residues: CSVDSQQETQYF. CDR3 nucleotide sequence: TGCAGCGTTGACTCTCAGCAAGAGACCCAGTACTTC. The chain joins TRBV29-1 to TRBJ2-5; unclear D gene. The V end was cut by 3 bases, the J end by 2 bases, with 7 bases between. The CDR3 length is 12 residues. Looked up from germline, CDR1 is SQVTM and CDR2 is ANQGSEA.

This clone was seen only once. The chain recombines TRBV5-1 with TRBJ1-2; D is uncertain. V dropped 3 bases and J dropped 4 bases, with 16 bases sitting between them. This CDR3 is built from 15 residues. Looked up from germline, CDR1 is SGHRS and CDR2 is YFSETQ. CDR3 protein: CASSSPEQSFYGYTF. Written as DNA, the CDR3 is TGCGCCAGCAGCTCCCCGGAGCAGTCTTTCTATGGCTACACCTTC.